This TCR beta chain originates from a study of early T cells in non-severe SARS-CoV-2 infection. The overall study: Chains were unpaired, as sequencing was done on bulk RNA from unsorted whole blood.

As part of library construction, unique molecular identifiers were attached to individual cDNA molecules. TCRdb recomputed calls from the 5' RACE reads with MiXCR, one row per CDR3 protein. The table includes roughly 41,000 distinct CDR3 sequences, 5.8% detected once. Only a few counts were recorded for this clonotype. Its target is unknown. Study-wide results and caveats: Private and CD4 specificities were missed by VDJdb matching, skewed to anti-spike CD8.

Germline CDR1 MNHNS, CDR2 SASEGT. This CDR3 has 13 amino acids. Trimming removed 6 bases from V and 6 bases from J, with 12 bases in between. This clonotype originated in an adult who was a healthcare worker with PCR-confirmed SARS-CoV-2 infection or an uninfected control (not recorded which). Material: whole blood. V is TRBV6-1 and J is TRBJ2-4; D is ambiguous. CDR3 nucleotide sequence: TGTGCCAGCAGCGGCACCGTTCTAAACATTCAGTACTTC. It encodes CASSGTVLNIQYF.